The 11 T cell receptor beta chains given below trace back to one sample, sequenced in a study of PD-1 blockade in classical Hodgkin lymphoma (TCRdb year 2020). The meaning of the sample's time point label: cycle 2 day 1 (C2D1) of nivolumab. Every trial patient had relapsed following autologous stem cell transplantation, and prior brentuximab vedotin exposure was what differed among cohorts A, B and C. Libraries were prepared through the immunoSEQ multiplex PCR assay. The clones in this table, taken by TCRdb from immuneACCESS, are in-frame only. Not every clone is retained; where verified, under half of the shortfall comes from an unresolved V gene, and the cause of the rest is unknown. This sample gives 50,000 or so clones in total; under 95% of them show up just once. Clones ranked in the top ten supply 10% of the sample. This specimen was peripheral blood mononuclear cells (PBMCs), taken before the second cycle of nivolumab. These receptors all stem from a human donor with classical Hodgkin lymphoma.

This clone is a singleton in its sample. V gene TRBV7-9 combines with J gene TRBJ1-1; D is ambiguous. V was shortened by 4 bases and J by 2 bases, with 11 bases between the two germline ends. The CDR3 length is 14 residues. The germline V gene encodes CDR1 SEHNR and CDR2 FQNEAQ (reference sequence). CDR3: CASSSPGPNTEAFF. The CDR3 coding sequence is TGTGCCAGCAGCTCACCCGGACCAAACACTGAAGCTTTCTTT.

The chain carries TRBV5-1 and TRBJ1-5; TRBD1 matches 11 bases. Germline lookup yields CDR1 SGHRS and CDR2 YFSETQ. The junction had 4 bases not matched to a gene; V was cut back by 4 bases and J by 7 bases. The CDR3 totals 14 residues. CDR3 bases: TGCGCCAGCAGCCCGGACAGGGGGCACCAGCCCCAGCATTTT. It specifies CASSPDRGHQPQHF.

The chain combines TRBV7-9 with TRBJ1-2, with 10 bases matching TRBD1. This CDR3 comprises 14 residues. Looked up from germline, CDR1 is SEHNR and CDR2 is FQNEAQ (reference sequence). With V trimmed by 3 bases and J by 8 bases, 6 bases remained unmatched. Written as DNA, the CDR3 is TGTGCCAGCAGCTTCGGACAGGGGGTGTTCGGCTACACCTTC. Protein sequence: CASSFGQGVFGYTF.

For this clone: Mismatch with germline at one junction end may stem from a read error. The J gene is TRBJ1-2, the V gene TRBV5-5; a weak D match, TRBD1 (6 bases). This CDR3 contains 15 residues. Looked up from germline, CDR1 is SGHKS and CDR2 is YYEKEE (reference sequence). Here the CDR3 DNA reads TGTGCCAGCAGCTTGGGGGCAGGGGACAACTATGGTTACACCTTC. Translation: CASSLGAGDNYGYTF.

Note on this clone: Relative to the germline gene, one junction end is altered; a read error may explain this. J is TRBJ1-1 and V is TRBV6-6, with D perhaps matching TRBD1 (6 bases). Germline CDR1 MNHNY, CDR2 SVGAGI (reference sequence). The CDR3 totals 15 residues. The CDR3 loop is CASSYSGQLKTEAFF. The CDR3 DNA follows: TGTGCCAGCAGTTACTCTGGACAGCTGAAGACTGAAGCTTTCTTT.

The chain uses TRBV7-7 and TRBJ2-1; TRBD2 agrees at 12 bases. Germline-derived CDR1 and CDR2 are SSHAT and FNYEAQ (reference sequence). This CDR3 has 15 residues. Trimming at V came to 5 bases and at J to 4 bases, leaving 3 bases not matched to a gene. The CDR3 loop reads CASSALAGGYNEQFF. CDR3 nucleotide sequence: TGTGCCAGCAGCGCCCTAGCGGGGGGGTACAATGAGCAGTTCTTC.

J is TRBJ1-1 and V is TRBV29-1; D remains ambiguous. CDR3 size: 13 residues. Germline CDR1 reads SQVTM; CDR2 reads ANQGSEA. V dropped 7 bases and J dropped 4 bases, with 16 bases sitting between them. The CDR3 DNA reads TGCAGCGCTTACAATGTGGTGAGCACTGAAGCTTTCTTT. It encodes CSAYNVVSTEAFF.

The chain joins TRBV19 to TRBJ2-3, with unresolved D. Trimming stripped 3 bases from V and 5 bases from J, with 6 bases between. Germline V gives CDR1 LNHDA, CDR2 SQIVND (reference sequence). The CDR3 totals 12 residues. The CDR3 DNA reads as TGTGCCAGTAGTATCTTTGGAGATACGCAGTATTTT. Translating it yields CASSIFGDTQYF. Combining the CDR3 with reference TRBV19 and TRBJ2-3 gives the whole variable domain DGGITQSPKYLFRKEGQNVTLSCEQNLNHDAMYWYRQDPGQGLRLIYYSQIVNDFQKGDIAEGYSVSREKKESFPLTVTSAQKNPTAFYLCASSIFGDTQYFGPGTRLTVL.

The rearrangement links TRBV19 to TRBJ2-7; TRBD1 or TRBD2 may be the D gene (5 bases each). Germline CDR1 and CDR2: LNHDA and SQIVND (reference sequence). V shed 3 bases and J shed 2 bases, with 14 bases lying between them. The CDR3 covers 15 residues. The CDR3 region has the DNA TGTGCCAGTAGTATCCCGGGACCCCAACCCTACGAGCAGTACTTC. Encoded protein: CASSIPGPQPYEQYF.

Only one count was recorded for this clone. The chain joins TRBV7-9 to TRBJ1-1; D perhaps matches TRBD1 (5 bases). Germline assignment: CDR1 SEHNR and CDR2 FQNEAQ (reference sequence). With 1 base removed from V and 4 bases from J, the gap between germline ends came to 7 bases. The CDR3 extends over 13 amino acids. CDR3 loop: CASSLEGFTEAFF. CDR3 coding DNA: TGTGCCAGCAGCTTAGAGGGGTTCACTGAAGCTTTCTTT. Full variable domain (outside the CDR3, taken from reference TRBV7-9 and TRBJ1-1): DTGVSQNPRHKITKRGQNVTFRCDPISEHNRLYWYRQTLGQGPEFLTYFQNEAQLEKSRLLSDRFSAERPKGSFSTLEIQRTEQGDSAMYLCASSLEGFTEAFFGQGTRLTVV.

The chain is built from TRBV27 and TRBJ1-2; D is possibly TRBD1 (5 bases). V lost 3 bases and J lost 4, with 27 bases in between. The CDR3 spans 19 residues. In germline, CDR1 is MNHEY, CDR2 SMNVEV (reference sequence). The CDR3 region has the DNA TGTGCCAGCAGTTTGGGGGGGTCCGGGACCCAGGGCTACGGCTATGGCTACACCTTC. Residues: CASSLGGSGTQGYGYGYTF.